These 15 T cell receptor beta chains originate from one sample sequenced in a study of T cell responses to AZD1222 COVID-19 vaccine. TCRdb's table, derived via immunoSEQ multiplex PCR, lists solely in-frame clones and lacks some. This table holds more than 100,000 clones, 80% to 90% found once. The sequencing used peripheral blood, collected on day 0 of AZD1222 vaccination. The receptors come from an adult in good health.

The chain links TRBV27 to TRBJ1-5; D is possibly TRBD1 (5 bases). Trimming took 0 bases from V and 5 from J, leaving 8 bases between them. The germline CDR1 and CDR2 sequences are MNHEY and SMNVEV (reference sequence). The CDR3 runs 14 residues. In DNA, the CDR3 is TGTGCCAGCAGTTTATCTGGGGGTGATCAGCCCCAGCATTTT. Its protein product is CASSLSGGDQPQHF.

The V gene is TRBV29-1, the J gene TRBJ2-5; TRBD1 matches at 8 bases. V shed 6 bases and J 3 bases; nucleotides not matched to a gene: 15. The CDR3 runs 16 residues. The germline CDR1 and CDR2 sequences are SQVTM and ANQGSEA. The CDR3 DNA sequence: TGCAGCGTGTGCACCCCCTCAGGACAGGGCGAAGAGACCCAGTACTTC. This codes for CSVCTPSGQGEETQYF.

The chain joins TRBV27 to TRBJ2-1; D gene uncertain. V was trimmed by 1 base and J by 0 bases, leaving 10 bases between them. The CDR3 spans 16 residues. Per the germline V gene, CDR1 is MNHEY and CDR2 is SMNVEV (reference sequence). CDR3 in amino acids: CASSLFVGSSYNEQFF. For the CDR3, the DNA is TGTGCCAGCAGTTTATTTGTGGGCAGCTCCTACAATGAGCAGTTCTTC.

The chain joins TRBV3-1 (or the pseudogene TRBV3-2) to TRBJ1-1; no clear D gene. The germline gives CDR1 LGHDT, CDR2 YNNKEL (reference sequence). CDR3 length equals 13 residues. V gave up 0 bases and J gave up 1 base, with 3 bases separating them. For the CDR3, the DNA is TGTGCCAGCAGCCAAGATTGGAACACTGAAGCTTTCTTT. This translates into CASSQDWNTEAFF.

The chain is built from TRBV2 and TRBJ1-2; 9 bases are a match to TRBD1. Looked up from germline, CDR1 is SNHLY and CDR2 is FYNNEI. J gave up 7 bases and V 0 bases, and 9 bases lay outside the gene matches. The CDR3 sequence is 16 residues long. This CDR3 reads CASSEAGDRERFGYTF. CDR3 bases: TGTGCCAGCAGTGAAGCAGGGGACAGGGAAAGGTTTGGCTACACCTTC.

This clone appeared a single time. V gene TRBV7-2 combines with J gene TRBJ1-3; TRBD1 matches 7 bases. V trimming: 5 bases; J trimming: 2 bases; junction bases outside the gene matches: 9. Looked up from germline, CDR1 is SGHTA and CDR2 is FQGNSA. The CDR3 contains 16 residues. CDR3 loop: CASSLTGRGAGNTIYF. The CDR3 DNA is TGTGCCAGCAGCCTAACGGGCAGGGGGGCTGGAAACACCATATATTTT.

The chain couples TRBV5-1 to TRBJ1-2; 9 bases are a match to TRBD1. V shed 4 bases, J shed 6 bases, and the junction held 4 bases outside the gene matches. This CDR3 contains 13 residues. CDR1 is SGHRS and CDR2 is YFSETQ in the germline V gene. The CDR3, as DNA: TGCGCCAGCAGCGAGGGACAGGGTGATGGCTACACCTTC. Residues: CASSEGQGDGYTF.

V usage is TRBV5-5 and J usage is TRBJ1-3; tentative D call: TRBD1 (6 bases). CDR1 is SGHKS, CDR2 YYEKEE, per germline (reference sequence). The V end was cut by 4 bases, the J end by 3 bases, with 20 bases between. The CDR3 is 17 residues long. The DNA for the CDR3 is TGTGCCAGCAGCCCTTCAACAGGGAGAATGGGTGGAAACACCATATATTTT. Encoded protein: CASSPSTGRMGGNTIYF.

The chain couples TRBV5-1 to TRBJ1-4, with 8 bases matching TRBD1. Germline V gene data show CDR1 as SGHRS and CDR2 as YFSETQ. The CDR3 sequence is 15 residues long. The V segment lost 2 bases and the J segment 6 bases; nucleotides outside the gene matches: 6. The CDR3 here is CASSLGQGSDEKLFF. As DNA, the CDR3 is TGCGCCAGCAGCTTAGGACAGGGTTCGGATGAAAAACTGTTTTTT.

The genes are TRBV5-1 and TRBJ1-2; TRBD1 is a possible D gene (5 bases). The V end was cut by 0 bases, the J end by 2 bases, with 8 bases between. CDR1 and CDR2 from the germline V gene are SGHRS and YFSETQ. This CDR3 region has 14 residues. CDR3 residues: CASSLGGSNYGYTF. As DNA, the CDR3 is TGCGCCAGCAGCTTGGGGGGCTCGAACTATGGCTACACCTTC.

The chain recombines TRBV4-1 with TRBJ2-7; 7 nucleotides align to TRBD1. The length of the CDR3 is 13 residues. With 5 bases clipped from V and 3 bases from J, the junction kept 4 bases outside the gene matches. The V gene's germline CDR1 is MGHRA and CDR2 YSYEKL. CDR3 DNA: TGCGCCAGCAGCTCGGCAGGGGGCTACGAGCAGTACTTC. Translation gives CASSSAGGYEQYF.

The chain recombines TRBV7-3 with TRBJ1-3, with D perhaps matching TRBD1 (5 bases). Trimming removed 3 bases from V and 3 bases from J, with 9 bases in between. The CDR3 covers 14 residues. CDR1 SGHTA and CDR2 FQGTGA come from the germline V gene. The CDR3 sequence is CASSLQGSGNTIYF. CDR3 nucleotides: TGTGCCAGCAGCTTGCAGGGAAGTGGAAACACCATATATTTT.

The chain couples TRBV5-1 to TRBJ1-2; TRBD1 aligns across 7 bases. Germline values: CDR1 SGHRS, CDR2 YFSETQ. The CDR3 spans 17 residues. Losses at the gene ends were 1 base for V and 4 bases for J; bases not matched to a gene: 13. DNA of the CDR3: TGCGCCAGCAGCTTGTCATATTCTTTCCGGGACAGCTATGGCTACACCTTC. It is translated as CASSLSYSFRDSYGYTF.

The V and J genes are TRBV5-8 and TRBJ1-6; D remains unclear. CDR3 size: 17 residues. The germline V and J ends were trimmed by 3 bases and 0 bases, with 13 bases remaining between them. Germline V CDR1 and CDR2: SGHTS, YDEGEE. The CDR3 DNA reads as TGTGCCAGCAGCTCGAGGCCCCAAAGCTCCTATAATTCACCCCTCCACTTT. Residues: CASSSRPQSSYNSPLHF.

The chain is built from TRBV2 and TRBJ2-2, with TRBD2 matching over 7 bases. The CDR3 sequence is 14 residues long. Germline CDR1 is SNHLY and CDR2 is FYNNEI. Trimming cost V 6 bases and J 3 bases; bases outside gene matches: 4. Written as DNA, the CDR3 is TGTGCCAGCAGACTAGCGTGGGACACCGGGGAGCTGTTTTTT. Protein product: CASRLAWDTGELFF.